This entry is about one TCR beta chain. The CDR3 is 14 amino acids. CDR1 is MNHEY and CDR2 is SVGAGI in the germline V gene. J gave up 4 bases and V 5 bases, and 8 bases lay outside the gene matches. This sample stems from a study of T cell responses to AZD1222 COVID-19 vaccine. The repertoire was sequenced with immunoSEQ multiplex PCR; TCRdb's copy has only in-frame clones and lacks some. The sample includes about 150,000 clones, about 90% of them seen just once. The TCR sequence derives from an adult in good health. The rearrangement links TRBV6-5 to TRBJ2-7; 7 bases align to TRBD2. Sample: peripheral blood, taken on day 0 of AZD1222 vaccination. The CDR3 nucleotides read TGTGCCAGCAGTATCCCCGACGGGGGGTACGAGCAGTACTTC. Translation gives CASSIPDGGYEQYF.